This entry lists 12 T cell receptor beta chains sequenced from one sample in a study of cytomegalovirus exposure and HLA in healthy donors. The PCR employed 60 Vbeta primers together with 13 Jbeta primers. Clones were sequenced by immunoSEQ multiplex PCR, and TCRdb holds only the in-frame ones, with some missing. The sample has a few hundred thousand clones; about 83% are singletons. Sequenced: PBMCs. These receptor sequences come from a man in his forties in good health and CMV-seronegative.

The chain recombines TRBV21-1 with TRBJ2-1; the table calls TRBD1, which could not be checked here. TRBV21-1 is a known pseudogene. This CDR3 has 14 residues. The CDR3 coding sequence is TGTGCCAGCACTATACAGAGCTCCTACAATGAGCAGTTCTTC. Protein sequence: CASTIQSSYNEQFF.

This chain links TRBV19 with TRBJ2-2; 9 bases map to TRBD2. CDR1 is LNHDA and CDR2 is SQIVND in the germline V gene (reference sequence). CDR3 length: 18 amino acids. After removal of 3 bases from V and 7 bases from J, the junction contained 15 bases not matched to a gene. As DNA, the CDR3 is TGTGCCAGTAGTATCAGAAGCGGGGGGCAGGGGCTTATCGGGGAGCTGTTTTTT. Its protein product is CASSIRSGGQGLIGELFF.

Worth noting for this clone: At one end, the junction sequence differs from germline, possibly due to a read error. For the CDR3, the DNA is TGCGCCAGCAGGCCCGGTCCGACTATTGAAAAACTGTTTTTT. This sequence encodes CASRPGPTIEKLFF. The chain employs TRBV5-1 and TRBJ1-4; D gene unclear. Germline V gives CDR1 SGHRS, CDR2 YFSETQ. There are 14 residues in the CDR3.

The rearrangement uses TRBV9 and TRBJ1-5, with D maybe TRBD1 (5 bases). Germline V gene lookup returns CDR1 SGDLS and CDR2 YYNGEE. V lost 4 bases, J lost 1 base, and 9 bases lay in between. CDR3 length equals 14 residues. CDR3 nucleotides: TGTGCCAGCAGCTCGACAGTAAGCAATCAGCCCCAGCATTTT. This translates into CASSSTVSNQPQHF.

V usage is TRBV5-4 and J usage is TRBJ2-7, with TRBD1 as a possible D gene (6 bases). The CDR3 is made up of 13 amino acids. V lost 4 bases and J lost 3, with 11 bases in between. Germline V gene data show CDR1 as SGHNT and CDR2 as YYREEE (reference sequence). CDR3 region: CASSVGHRYEQYF. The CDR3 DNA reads TGTGCCAGCAGCGTGGGACATCGCTACGAGCAGTACTTC.

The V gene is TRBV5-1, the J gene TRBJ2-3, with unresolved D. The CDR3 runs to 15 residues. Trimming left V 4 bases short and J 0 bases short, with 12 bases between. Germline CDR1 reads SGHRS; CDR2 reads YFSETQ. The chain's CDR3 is CASSPEAASTDTQYF. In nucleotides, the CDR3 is TGCGCCAGCAGCCCTGAGGCGGCCAGCACAGATACGCAGTATTTT. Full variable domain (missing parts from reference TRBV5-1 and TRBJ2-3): KAGVTQTPRYLIKTRGQQVTLSCSPISGHRSVSWYQQTPGQGLQFLFEYFSETQRNKGNFPGRFSGRQFSNSRSEMNVSTLELGDSALYLCASSPEAASTDTQYFGPGTRLTVL.

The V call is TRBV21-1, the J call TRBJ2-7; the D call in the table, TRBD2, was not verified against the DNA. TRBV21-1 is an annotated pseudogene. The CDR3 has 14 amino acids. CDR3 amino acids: CASGTSGSSYEQYF. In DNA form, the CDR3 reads TGTGCCAGCGGGACTAGCGGGAGTTCTTACGAGCAGTACTTC.

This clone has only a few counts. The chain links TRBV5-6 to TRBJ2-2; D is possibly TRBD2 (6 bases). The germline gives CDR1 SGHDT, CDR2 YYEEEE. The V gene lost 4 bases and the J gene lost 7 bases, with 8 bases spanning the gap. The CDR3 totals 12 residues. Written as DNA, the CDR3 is TGTGCCAGCAGCAGGGAGGTCGGGGAGCTGTTTTTT. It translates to CASSREVGELFF.

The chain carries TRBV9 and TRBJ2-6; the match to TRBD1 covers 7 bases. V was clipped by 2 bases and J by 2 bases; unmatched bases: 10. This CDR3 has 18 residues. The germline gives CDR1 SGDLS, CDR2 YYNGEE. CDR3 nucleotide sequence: TGTGCCAGCAGCGTGCTACCACAGGACAGGACTGGGGCCAACGTCCTGACTTTC. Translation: CASSVLPQDRTGANVLTF.

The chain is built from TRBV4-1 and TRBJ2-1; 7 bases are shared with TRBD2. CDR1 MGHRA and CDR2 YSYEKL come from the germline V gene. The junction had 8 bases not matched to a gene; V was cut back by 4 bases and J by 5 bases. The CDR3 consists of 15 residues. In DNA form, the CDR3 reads TGCGCCAGCAGCCGGGGGGGGTTAGGGAACAATGAGCAGTTCTTC. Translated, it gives CASSRGGLGNNEQFF.

CDR3 sequence: CASRGDRTDTQYF. DNA for the CDR3: TGTGCCAGCAGGGGGGACAGAACAGATACGCAGTATTTT. The chain carries TRBV2 and TRBJ2-3; 7 nucleotides match TRBD1. V trimming: 6 bases; J trimming: 3 bases; junction bases outside the gene matches: 3. Germline-derived CDR1 and CDR2 are SNHLY and FYNNEI. This CDR3 is 13 amino acids long.

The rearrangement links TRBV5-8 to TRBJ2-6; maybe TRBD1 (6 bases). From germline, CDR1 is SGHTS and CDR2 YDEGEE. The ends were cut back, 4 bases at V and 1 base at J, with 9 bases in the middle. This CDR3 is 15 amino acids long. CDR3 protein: CASSRRGSGANVLTF. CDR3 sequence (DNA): TGTGCCAGCAGCCGCAGGGGTTCTGGGGCCAACGTCCTGACTTTC.